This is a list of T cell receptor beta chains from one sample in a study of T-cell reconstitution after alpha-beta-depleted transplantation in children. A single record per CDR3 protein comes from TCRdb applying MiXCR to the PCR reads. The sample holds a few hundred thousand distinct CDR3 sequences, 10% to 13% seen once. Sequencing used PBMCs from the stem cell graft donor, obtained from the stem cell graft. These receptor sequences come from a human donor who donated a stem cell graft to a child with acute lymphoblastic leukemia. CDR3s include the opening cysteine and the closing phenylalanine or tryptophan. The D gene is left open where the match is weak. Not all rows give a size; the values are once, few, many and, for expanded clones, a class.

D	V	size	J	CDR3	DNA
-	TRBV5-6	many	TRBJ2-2	CASSLTAGELFF	TGTGCCAGCAGCTTGACCGCGGGGGAGCTGTTTTTT
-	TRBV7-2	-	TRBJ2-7	CASTVALYEQYF	TGTGCCAGCACCGTAGCCCTGTACGAGCAGTACTTC
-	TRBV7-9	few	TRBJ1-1	CASSLPGQNTEAFF	TGTGCCAGCAGCTTACCGGGGCAGAACACTGAAGCTTTCTTT
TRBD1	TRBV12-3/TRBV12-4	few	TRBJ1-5	CASSPRTGLNQPQHF	TGTGCCAGCAGTCCCCGGACAGGGCTCAATCAGCCCCAGCATTTT
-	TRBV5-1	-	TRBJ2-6	CASSLHQGSSGANVLTF	TGCGCCAGCAGCCTCCATCAGGGGAGCTCTGGGGCCAACGTCCTGACTTTC
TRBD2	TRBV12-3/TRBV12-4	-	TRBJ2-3	CASSSLSGTSTDTQYF	TGTGCCAGCAGTTCACTTAGCGGGACAAGCACAGATACGCAGTATTTT
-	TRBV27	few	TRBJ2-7	CASLTRQYF	TGTGCCAGCCTTACGAGGCAGTACTTC
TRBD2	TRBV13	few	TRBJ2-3	CASSLRTRRFTDTQYF	TGTGCCAGCAGCTTACGGACTAGGCGATTCACAGATACGCAGTATTTT
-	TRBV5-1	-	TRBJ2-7	CATREVEQYF	TGCGCCACTCGAGAGGTCGAGCAGTACTTC
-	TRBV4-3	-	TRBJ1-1	CASSPKEDVGTEAFF	TGCGCCAGCAGCCCAAAAGAGGACGTGGGCACTGAAGCTTTCTTT
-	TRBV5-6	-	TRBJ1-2	CASSPPGGTTYGYTF	TGTGCCAGCAGCCCTCCGGGAGGGACAACCTATGGCTACACCTTC